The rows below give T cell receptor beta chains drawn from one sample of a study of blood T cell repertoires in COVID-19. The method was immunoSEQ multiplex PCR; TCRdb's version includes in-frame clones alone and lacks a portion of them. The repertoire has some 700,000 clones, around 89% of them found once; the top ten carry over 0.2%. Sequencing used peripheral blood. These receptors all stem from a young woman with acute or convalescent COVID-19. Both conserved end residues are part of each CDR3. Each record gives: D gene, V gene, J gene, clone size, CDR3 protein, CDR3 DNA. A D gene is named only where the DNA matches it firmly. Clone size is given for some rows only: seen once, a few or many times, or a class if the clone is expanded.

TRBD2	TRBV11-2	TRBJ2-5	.	CASSAGGETQYF	TGTGCCAGCAGCGCCGGGGGGGAGACCCAGTACTTC
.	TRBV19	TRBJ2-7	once	CASSPPGSFYEQYF	TGTGCCAGTAGTCCCCCGGGGAGCTTTTACGAGCAGTACTTC
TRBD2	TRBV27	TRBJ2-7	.	CASSLSGGYEQYF	TGTGCCAGCAGTTTGAGCGGGGGTTACGAGCAGTACTTC
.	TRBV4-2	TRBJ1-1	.	CASSPRGTEAFF	TGTGCCAGCAGCCCCCGGGGCACTGAAGCTTTCTTT
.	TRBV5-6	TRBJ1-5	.	CASSLDRNQPQHF	TGTGCCAGCAGCTTGGACAGGAATCAACCCCAGCATTTT
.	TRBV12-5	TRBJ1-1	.	CASGSERQGWTEAFF	TGTGCTAGTGGTTCCGAACGGCAGGGTTGGACTGAAGCTTTCTTT
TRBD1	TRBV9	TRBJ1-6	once	CASRAHQDREISYSPLHF	TGTGCCAGCAGAGCCCACCAGGACAGGGAAATTTCTTATTCACCCCTCCACTTT
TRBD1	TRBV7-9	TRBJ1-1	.	CASTGQGKATEAFF	TGTGCCAGCACTGGACAGGGTAAGGCCACTGAAGCTTTCTTT
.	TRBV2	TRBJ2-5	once	CASSGESGETQYF	TGTGCCAGCAGCGGGGAATCGGGAGAGACCCAGTACTTC
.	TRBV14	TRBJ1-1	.	CASSQWTEVEAFF	TGTGCCAGCAGCCAATGGACAGAAGTTGAAGCTTTCTTT
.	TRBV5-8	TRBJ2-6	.	CASSLIQGFYSGANVLTF	TGTGCCAGCAGCTTGATACAGGGATTTTACTCTGGGGCCAACGTCCTGACTTTC
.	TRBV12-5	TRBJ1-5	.	CASGLLENQPQHF	TGTGCTAGTGGTTTGCTTGAGAATCAGCCCCAGCATTTT
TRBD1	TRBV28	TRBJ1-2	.	CASSFGTGPFYGYTF	TGTGCCAGCAGTTTCGGGACAGGGCCTTTCTATGGCTACACCTTC
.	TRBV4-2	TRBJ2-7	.	CASSQDEDSNYYEQYF	TGTGCCAGCAGCCAAGATGAGGACAGTAACTACTACGAGCAGTACTTC
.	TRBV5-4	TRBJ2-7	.	CASSPQDSSYEQYF	TGTGCCAGCAGCCCACAGGACAGCTCCTACGAGCAGTACTTC
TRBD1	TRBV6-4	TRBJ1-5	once	CATPGQGTQPQHF	TGTGCCACCCCGGGACAGGGGACTCAGCCCCAGCATTTT
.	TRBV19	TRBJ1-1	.	CASRQYTEAFF	TGTGCCAGCCGACAGTACACTGAAGCTTTCTTT
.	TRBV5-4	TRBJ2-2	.	CASFAGAGTGELFF	TGTGCCAGCTTTGCGGGGGCGGGAACCGGGGAGCTGTTTTTT
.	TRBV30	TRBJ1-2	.	CAWGGEKGYTF	TGTGCCTGGGGGGGGGAAAAAGGCTACACCTTC
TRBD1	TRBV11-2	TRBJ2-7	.	CASSSLGTDLLYEQYF	TGTGCCAGCAGCTCCTTAGGGACAGACCTTCTCTACGAGCAGTACTTC
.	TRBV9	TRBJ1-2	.	CASSPGGPNYGYTF	TGTGCCAGCAGCCCCGGGGGGCCTAACTATGGCTACACCTTC
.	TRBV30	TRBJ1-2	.	CAWERSPNYGYTF	TGTGCCTGGGAACGTAGTCCCAACTATGGCTACACCTTC
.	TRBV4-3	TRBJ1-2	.	CASSQDTVGGYTF	TGCGCCAGCAGCCAAGATACAGTGGGTGGCTACACCTTC
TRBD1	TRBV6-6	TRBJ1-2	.	CASRGQGLDGYGYTF	TGTGCCAGCAGAGGACAGGGACTGGATGGATATGGCTACACCTTC
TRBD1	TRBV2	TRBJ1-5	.	CASSEDRGQTTNQPQHF	TGTGCCAGCAGTGAGGACAGGGGACAAACGACCAATCAGCCCCAGCATTTT
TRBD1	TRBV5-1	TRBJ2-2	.	CASSLGDRETGELFF	TGCGCCAGCAGCTTGGGTGACAGGGAAACCGGGGAGCTGTTTTTT
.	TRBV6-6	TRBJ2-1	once	CASSYSTQRKGGEQFF	TGTGCCAGCAGTTACTCGACTCAGAGGAAGGGAGGTGAGCAGTTCTTC
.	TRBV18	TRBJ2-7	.	CASSPPQGTHEQYF	TGTGCCAGCTCACCACCGCAGGGAACCCACGAGCAGTACTTC
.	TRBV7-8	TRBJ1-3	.	CASSSTATGERNTIYF	TGTGCCAGCAGCTCGACCGCGACCGGGGAAAGGAACACCATATATTTT
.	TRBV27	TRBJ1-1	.	CASSLLRAGGSTEAFF	TGTGCCAGCAGTTTATTAAGGGCAGGAGGTAGCACTGAAGCTTTCTTT
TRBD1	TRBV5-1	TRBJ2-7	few	CASSWDSPYEQYF	TGCGCCAGCAGCTGGGACAGCCCCTACGAGCAGTACTTC
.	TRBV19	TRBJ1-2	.	CASVGRGYGYTF	TGTGCCAGTGTGGGCAGGGGCTATGGCTACACCTTC
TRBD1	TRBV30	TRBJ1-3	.	CACPTGTGDSGNTIYF	TGTGCCTGCCCCACCGGGACAGGGGACTCTGGAAACACCATATATTTT
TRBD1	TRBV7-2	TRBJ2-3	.	CASSFVGTENTQYF	TGTGCCAGCAGCTTTGTAGGGACAGAGAATACGCAGTATTTT
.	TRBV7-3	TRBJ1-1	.	CASSLFGENTEAFF	TGTGCCAGCAGCTTATTTGGAGAGAACACTGAAGCTTTCTTT
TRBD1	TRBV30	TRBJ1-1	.	CAWEGQANTEAFF	TGTGCCTGGGAGGGACAGGCGAACACTGAAGCTTTCTTT
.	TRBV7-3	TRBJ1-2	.	CASSYQGGYGYTF	TGTGCCAGCAGCTATCAGGGTGGCTATGGCTACACCTTC
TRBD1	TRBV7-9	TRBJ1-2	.	CASSLAGQGGYTF	TGTGCCAGCAGCTTAGCGGGACAGGGGGGCTACACCTTC
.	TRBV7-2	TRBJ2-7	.	CASSLGLLSNEQYF	TGTGCCAGCAGCTTGGGACTCCTAAGTAACGAGCAGTACTTC
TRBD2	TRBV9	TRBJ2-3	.	CASSVGSGGITDTQYF	TGTGCCAGCAGCGTCGGAAGCGGGGGGATAACAGATACGCAGTATTTT
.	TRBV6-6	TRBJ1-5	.	CASALGYGNQPQHF	TGTGCCAGCGCCCTCGGGTACGGCAATCAGCCCCAGCATTTT
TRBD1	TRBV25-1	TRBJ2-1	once	CASSEQGAGYNEQFF	TGTGCCAGCAGTGAACAGGGGGCCGGCTACAATGAGCAGTTCTTC
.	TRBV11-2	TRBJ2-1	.	CASSLAPLSYNEQFF	TGTGCCAGCAGCTTAGCCCCACTATCCTACAATGAGCAGTTCTTC